The 3 T cell receptor beta chains listed next were all sequenced from one sample in a study of Ad26.COV2.S vaccination and SARS-CoV-2 variants. Produced via immunoSEQ multiplex PCR; TCRdb's table is partial and in-frame only. The profile covers 400,000 to 450,000 clones, with 80% to 95% appearing a single time and approximately 4.5% taken by the ten largest. Indicated treatment: roughly 18 received Ad26.COV2.S at low or high dose, single or two shots; several received placebo; per-sample allocation not given. Specimens were obtained on day 63 following the first vaccine or placebo injection. The sample in question was peripheral blood, obtained in a trial of Ad26.COV2.S vaccine versus placebo. The receptors originated from a person aged 18 to 65 who received the Ad26.COV2.S COVID-19 vaccine or a placebo.

The chain employs TRBV11-2 and TRBJ2-6, with D perhaps matching TRBD1 or TRBD2 (5 bases each). Trimming removed 10 bases at V and 12 bases at J, with 25 bases between. The CDR3 has 15 amino acids. In germline, CDR1 is SGHAT, CDR2 FQNNGV. The CDR3 sequence is CATRPDPGTLGVLTF. The CDR3 region has the DNA TGTGCCACTAGACCCGACCCCGGGACGCTTGGCGTCCTGACTTTC.

This chain uses TRBV7-9 with TRBJ1-2; D not certain. V was cut by 5 bases and J by 1 base, with 5 bases left in between. The V gene's germline CDR1 is SEHNR and CDR2 FQNEAQ (reference sequence). The CDR3 has 12 residues. As DNA, the CDR3 is TGTGCCAGCAGCGGGAGTAACTATGGCTACACCTTC. It yields the protein CASSGSNYGYTF. Full variable domain (remainder filled in from reference TRBV7-9 and TRBJ1-2): DTGVSQNPRHKITKRGQNVTFRCDPISEHNRLYWYRQTLGQGPEFLTYFQNEAQLEKSRLLSDRFSAERPKGSFSTLEIQRTEQGDSAMYLCASSGSNYGYTFGSGTRLTVV.

Of note for this clone: The same CDR3 is also encoded by other DNA sequences in this sample. The chain recombines TRBV7-9 with TRBJ2-7, with D uncertain. This CDR3 contains 12 residues. Germline values: CDR1 SEHNR, CDR2 FQNEAQ (reference sequence). V was shortened by 5 bases and J by 0 bases, with 5 bases between the two germline ends. The CDR3 coding sequence is TGTGCCAGCAGCCCGGCCTCCTACGAGCAGTACTTC. It translates to CASSPASYEQYF.